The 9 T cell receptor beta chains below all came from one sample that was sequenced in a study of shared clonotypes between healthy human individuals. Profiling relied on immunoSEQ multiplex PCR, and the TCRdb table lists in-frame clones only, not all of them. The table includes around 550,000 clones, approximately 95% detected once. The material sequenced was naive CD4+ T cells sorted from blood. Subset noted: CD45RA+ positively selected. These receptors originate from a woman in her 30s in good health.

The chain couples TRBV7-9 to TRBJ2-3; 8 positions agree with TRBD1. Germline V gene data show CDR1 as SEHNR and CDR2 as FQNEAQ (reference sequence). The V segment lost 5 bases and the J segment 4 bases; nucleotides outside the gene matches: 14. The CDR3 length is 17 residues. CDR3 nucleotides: TGTGCCAGCAGCCGGACACACAGGGGGAGCATCTCAGATACGCAGTATTTT. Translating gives CASSRTHRGSISDTQYF. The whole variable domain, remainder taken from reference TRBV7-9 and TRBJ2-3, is DTGVSQNPRHKITKRGQNVTFRCDPISEHNRLYWYRQTLGQGPEFLTYFQNEAQLEKSRLLSDRFSAERPKGSFSTLEIQRTEQGDSAMYLCASSRTHRGSISDTQYFGPGTRLTVL.

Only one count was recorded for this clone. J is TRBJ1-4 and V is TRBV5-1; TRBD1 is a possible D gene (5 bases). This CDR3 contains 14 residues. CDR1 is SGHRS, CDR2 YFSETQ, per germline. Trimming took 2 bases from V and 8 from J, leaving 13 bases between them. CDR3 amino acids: CASSFVEGKEKLFF. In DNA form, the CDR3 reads TGCGCCAGCAGCTTTGTGGAGGGGAAGGAAAAACTGTTTTTT.

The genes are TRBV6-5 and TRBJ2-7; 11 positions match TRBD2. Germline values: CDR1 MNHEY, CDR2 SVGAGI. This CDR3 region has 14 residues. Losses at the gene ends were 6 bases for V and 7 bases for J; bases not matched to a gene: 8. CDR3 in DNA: TGTGCCAGCAGATATAGCGGGAGGGCCGGGGAGCAGTACTTC. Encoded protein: CASRYSGRAGEQYF.

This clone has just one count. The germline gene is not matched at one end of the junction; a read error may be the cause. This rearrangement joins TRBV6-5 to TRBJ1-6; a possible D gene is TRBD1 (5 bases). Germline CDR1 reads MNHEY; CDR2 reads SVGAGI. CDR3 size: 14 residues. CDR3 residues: CASGDRGYSSPLHF. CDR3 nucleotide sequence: TGTGCCAGCGGAGACCGGGGGTATAGTTCACCCCTCCACTTT.

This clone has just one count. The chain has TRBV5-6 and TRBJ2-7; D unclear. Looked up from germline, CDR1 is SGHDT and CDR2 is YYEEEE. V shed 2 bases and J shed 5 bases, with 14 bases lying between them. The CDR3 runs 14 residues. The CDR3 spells CASSLPPPHHEQYF. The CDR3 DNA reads TGTGCCAGCAGCTTACCTCCTCCGCACCACGAGCAGTACTTC. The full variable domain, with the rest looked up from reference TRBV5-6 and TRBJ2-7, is DAGVTQSPTHLIKTRGQQVTLRCSPKSGHDTVSWYQQALGQGPQFIFQYYEEEERQRGNFPDRFSGHQFPNYSSELNVNALLLGDSALYLCASSLPPPHHEQYFGPGTRLTVT.

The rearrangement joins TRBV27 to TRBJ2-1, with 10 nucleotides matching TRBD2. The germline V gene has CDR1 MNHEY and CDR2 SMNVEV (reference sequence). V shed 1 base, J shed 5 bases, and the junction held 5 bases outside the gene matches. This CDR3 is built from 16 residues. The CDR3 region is CASSLFLAGVHNEQFF. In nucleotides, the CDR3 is TGTGCCAGCAGTTTATTTCTAGCGGGGGTGCACAATGAGCAGTTCTTC.

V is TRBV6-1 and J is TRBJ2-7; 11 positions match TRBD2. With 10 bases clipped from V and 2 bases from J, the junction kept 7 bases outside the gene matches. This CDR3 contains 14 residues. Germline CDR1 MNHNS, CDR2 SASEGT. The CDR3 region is CATQRLAGTYEQYF. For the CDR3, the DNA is TGTGCCACCCAGAGACTAGCGGGAACCTACGAGCAGTACTTC.

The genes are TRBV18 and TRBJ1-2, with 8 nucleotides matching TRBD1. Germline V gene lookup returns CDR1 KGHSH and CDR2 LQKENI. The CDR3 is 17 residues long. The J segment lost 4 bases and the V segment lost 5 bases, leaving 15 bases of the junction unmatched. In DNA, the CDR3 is TGTGCCAGCTCAACCGACAGGGGAGTAGAGATGAGCTATGGCTACACCTTC. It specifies CASSTDRGVEMSYGYTF.

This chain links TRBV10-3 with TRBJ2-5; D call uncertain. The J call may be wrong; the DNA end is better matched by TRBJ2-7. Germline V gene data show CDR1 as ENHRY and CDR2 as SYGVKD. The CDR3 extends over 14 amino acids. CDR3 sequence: CAISDFVSGYEQYF. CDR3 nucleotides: TGTGCCATCAGTGATTTCGTATCAGGCTACGAGCAGTACTTC.